This T cell receptor beta chain was captured in a study of T cell responses to AZD1222 COVID-19 vaccine. The study, taken as a whole, reports: The repertoires were collected only after the peak T cell response. Spike-specific TCR breadth and depth went up after people got two AZD1222 doses.

Second-dose intervals of approximately 4 or approximately 12 weeks were pooled. Comments on this clone: Its antigen remains unidentified.

Method: immunoSEQ multiplex PCR; TCRdb's copy keeps in-frame clones and lacks some. The sample records 100,000 to 120,000 clones, 80% to 90% being singletons. This CDR3 has 16 amino acids. Sample: peripheral blood, taken 28 days after the second AZD1222 dose. This clonotype was sampled from an adult who received the AZD1222 COVID-19 vaccine. The chain uses TRBV21-1 and TRBJ1-6; the table names TRBD1, a call not compared with the DNA. TRBV21-1 is labeled a pseudogene. CDR3 amino acids: CASSKVYGTANSPLHF. CDR3 DNA: TGTGCCAGCAGCAAAGTATACGGGACAGCCAATTCACCCCTCCACTTT.